A selection of T cell receptor beta chains follows, all from one sample in a study of B cell selection in AIRE deficiency. Clones were sequenced by immunoSEQ multiplex PCR, and TCRdb holds only the in-frame ones, with some missing. This repertoire shows tens of thousands of clones, roughly 96% found once; its top ten account for about 0.17%. Sequencing was performed on CD4+CD127+ conventional T cells sorted from PBMCs. The receptors stem from a human donor in good health. CDR3s include the opening cysteine and the closing phenylalanine or tryptophan. Each record gives: D gene, clone size, V gene, J gene, CDR3 DNA, CDR3 protein. D genes are given only for firm matches. A clone size is listed for some rows: how often the clone was seen (once, few, many), or a class if it is expanded.

D: TRBD1; size: NA; V: TRBV28; J: TRBJ2-7; DNA: TGTGCCAGCAGTTTCGGGACAGGGGGCGAGCAGTACTTC; CDR3: CASSFGTGGEQYF
D: TRBD1; size: NA; V: TRBV7-9; J: TRBJ1-2; DNA: TGTGCCAGCAGCTTAGACGGGACAGGGAATAACTATGGCTACACCTTC; CDR3: CASSLDGTGNNYGYTF
D: TRBD1; size: NA; V: TRBV7-8; J: TRBJ1-3; DNA: TGTGCCAGCTCCTACGGGGACAGGGCATGGAGGAGCTCTGGAAACACCATATATTTT; CDR3: CASSYGDRAWRSSGNTIYF
D: TRBD2; size: NA; V: TRBV28; J: TRBJ2-7; DNA: TGTGCCAGCAGTTATGGGGGGGTTCCGGTGCGAGGCGAGCAGTACTTC; CDR3: CASSYGGVPVRGEQYF
D: TRBD2; size: NA; V: TRBV5-1; J: TRBJ2-3; DNA: TGCGCCAGCAGCTTGACTAGCGGGGGGCCTTTTAGCACAGATACGCAGTATTTT; CDR3: CASSLTSGGPFSTDTQYF
D: NA; size: NA; V: TRBV4-3; J: TRBJ2-2; DNA: TGCGCCAGCAGCCAAGTAGGGGGGGCCAACACCGGGGAGCTGTTTTTT; CDR3: CASSQVGGANTGELFF
D: TRBD1; size: NA; V: TRBV18; J: TRBJ1-1; DNA: TGTGCCAGCTCACCTGGACAGGGGAACACTGAAGCTTTCTTT; CDR3: CASSPGQGNTEAFF
D: TRBD2; size: NA; V: TRBV29-1; J: TRBJ2-5; DNA: TGCAGCGTTGAAGGGGGGGGTGAATTGGAAGAGACCCAGTACTTC; CDR3: CSVEGGGELEETQYF
D: NA; size: NA; V: TRBV6-1; J: TRBJ1-6; DNA: TGTGCCAGCATACTACAGCCCTCCTATAATTCACCCCTCCACTTT; CDR3: CASILQPSYNSPLHF
D: NA; size: NA; V: TRBV11-2; J: TRBJ2-5; DNA: TGTGCCAGCAGACCCGGGGCCAGGCAAGAGACCCAGTACTTC; CDR3: CASRPGARQETQYF
D: TRBD2; size: NA; V: TRBV7-9; J: TRBJ2-5; DNA: TGTGCCAGCAGCACTAGCGGGGGGCGCCAAGAGACCCAGTACTTC; CDR3: CASSTSGGRQETQYF
D: NA; size: NA; V: TRBV30; J: TRBJ1-1; DNA: TGTGCCTGGAGTGTACGGGGGGACACTGAAGCTTTCTTT; CDR3: CAWSVRGDTEAFF
D: NA; size: NA; V: TRBV7-6; J: TRBJ2-3; DNA: TGTGCCAGCAGCTTAGACTCGAGCACAGATACGCAGTATTTT; CDR3: CASSLDSSTDTQYF
D: TRBD1; size: NA; V: TRBV7-9; J: TRBJ1-4; DNA: TGTGCCAGCAGCCCACAGGGGGGAATAGGGCTTAATGAAAAACTGTTTTTT; CDR3: CASSPQGGIGLNEKLFF
D: TRBD1; size: NA; V: TRBV5-1; J: TRBJ2-5; DNA: TGCGCCAGCAGCTTGGGGGACAGCCTGATGGAGACCCAGTACTTC; CDR3: CASSLGDSLMETQYF
D: TRBD1; size: once; V: TRBV15; J: TRBJ1-4; DNA: TGTGCCACCAGCAGGGGGACAGGGACTAATGAAAAACTGTTTTTT; CDR3: CATSRGTGTNEKLFF
D: NA; size: NA; V: TRBV19; J: TRBJ1-2; DNA: TGTGCCAGTAGTATAGAGGAAGGGAGGCTTGCCTACGGCTACACCTTC; CDR3: CASSIEEGRLAYGYTF
D: NA; size: NA; V: TRBV6-5; J: TRBJ1-3; DNA: TGTGCCAGCAGTTACGCTGGGACGGCCTCTGGAAACACCATATATTTT; CDR3: CASSYAGTASGNTIYF
D: NA; size: NA; V: TRBV12-5; J: TRBJ2-1; DNA: TGTGCTAGTGGTTTGGGCCAAATATCCTACAATGAGCAGTTCTTC; CDR3: CASGLGQISYNEQFF
D: NA; size: NA; V: TRBV23-1; J: TRBJ1-1; DNA: TGCGCCAGCAGTCCTGGATACACTGAAGCTTTCTTT; CDR3: CASSPGYTEAFF
D: NA; size: NA; V: TRBV5-1; J: TRBJ1-5; DNA: TGCGCCAGCAGCTTGGGCGGGCAGGGGAATCAGCCCCAGCATTTT; CDR3: CASSLGGQGNQPQHF
D: NA; size: NA; V: TRBV18; J: TRBJ1-1; DNA: TGTGCCAGCTCACCACGGGACGGAATGAACACTGAAGCTTTCTTT; CDR3: CASSPRDGMNTEAFF
D: NA; size: NA; V: TRBV18; J: TRBJ1-4; DNA: TGTGCCAGCTCACCAATTTATGAAAAAGAAAAACTGTTTTTT; CDR3: CASSPIYEKEKLFF
D: NA; size: NA; V: TRBV20-1; J: TRBJ2-3; DNA: TGCAGTGCCCCGGTCCGGGATACGCAGTATTTT; CDR3: CSAPVRDTQYF
D: NA; size: NA; V: TRBV5-3; J: TRBJ2-5; DNA: TGTGCCAGAAGCTTGGAGGGCAGGGGAGAGACCCAGTACTTC; CDR3: CARSLEGRGETQYF
D: NA; size: NA; V: TRBV5-5; J: TRBJ2-5; DNA: TGTGCCAGCAGCTTGAATGGTTCCCGGGAGACCCAGTACTTC; CDR3: CASSLNGSRETQYF
D: NA; size: once; V: TRBV7-9; J: TRBJ2-6; DNA: TGTGCCAGCAGTTACCGAATTGGGGCCAACGTCCTGACTTTC; CDR3: CASSYRIGANVLTF
D: TRBD2; size: NA; V: TRBV7-3; J: TRBJ2-2; DNA: TGTGCCAGCAGCCTAGGTACTAGCGGGAACACCGGGGAGCTGTTTTTT; CDR3: CASSLGTSGNTGELFF
D: TRBD2; size: NA; V: TRBV5-8; J: TRBJ2-3; DNA: TGTGCCAGCAGCTTGGGGGCCACTAGCGGGGGCACAGATACGCAGTATTTT; CDR3: CASSLGATSGGTDTQYF
D: NA; size: once; V: TRBV15; J: TRBJ2-1; DNA: TGTGCCACCAGCACTTCCTTAACCGGGATTCCTAACAATGAGCAGTTCTTC; CDR3: CATSTSLTGIPNNEQFF
D: TRBD1; size: NA; V: TRBV6-6; J: TRBJ2-1; DNA: TGTGCCAGCAGTTGGGACAGGGGTTCCTACAATGAGCAGTTCTTC; CDR3: CASSWDRGSYNEQFF
D: NA; size: NA; V: TRBV11-2; J: TRBJ1-1; DNA: TGTGCCAGCAGCTCTTCTGACTCCGGGGACACTGAAGCTTTCTTT; CDR3: CASSSSDSGDTEAFF
D: TRBD2; size: NA; V: TRBV2; J: TRBJ2-5; DNA: TGTGCCAGCAGTGTGGAGCGGGGGGCTCAGGCAGAGACCCAGTACTTC; CDR3: CASSVERGAQAETQYF
D: NA; size: NA; V: TRBV7-3; J: TRBJ1-6; DNA: TGTGCCAGCAGCCAATCAGTCCTCGGAGATAATTCACCCCTCCACTTT; CDR3: CASSQSVLGDNSPLHF
D: NA; size: NA; V: TRBV19; J: TRBJ1-2; DNA: TGTGCCAGTAGTACCTCCCTCGGGATCTATGGCTACACCTTC; CDR3: CASSTSLGIYGYTF
D: NA; size: NA; V: TRBV28; J: TRBJ2-7; DNA: TGTGCCAGCAGTTTATCAGGGCAGGCTATATACGAGCAGTACTTC; CDR3: CASSLSGQAIYEQYF
D: NA; size: NA; V: TRBV4-1; J: TRBJ2-7; DNA: TGCGCCAGCAGCCAAGCCGACTTTGGCGAGCAGTACTTC; CDR3: CASSQADFGEQYF
D: NA; size: NA; V: TRBV11-3; J: TRBJ1-1; DNA: TGTGCCAGCAGCCCCCGGTTAGGGGACACTGAAGCTTTCTTT; CDR3: CASSPRLGDTEAFF
D: NA; size: NA; V: TRBV12-5; J: TRBJ1-5; DNA: TGTGCTAGTGGTTTGACGCCGCATCAGCCCCAGCATTTT; CDR3: CASGLTPHQPQHF
D: TRBD1; size: NA; V: TRBV4-1; J: TRBJ1-5; DNA: TGCGCCAGCAGCCAAGAACCCGGACAGGGCAAAGCAAGCAATCAGCCCCAGCATTTT; CDR3: CASSQEPGQGKASNQPQHF